This T cell receptor (beta chain) was found in a study of blood T cell repertoires in COVID-19. Original handling: Amplification from reference gene primers served as the basis for estimated nucleated cell counts. The method was immunoSEQ multiplex PCR; TCRdb's version includes in-frame clones alone and lacks a portion of them. V, J and clone size are those of that table, while D and trimming were read from the DNA. The table includes more than 300,000 clones, more than 75% detected once. This clone was detected only once. This clonotype was obtained from a man aged 25-40 years who had recovered from COVID-19. The sample consisted of PBMCs or T cells enriched from blood (not recorded which).

The CDR3 sequence is CASSGGQGVPYNEQFF. DNA for the CDR3: TGTGCCAGCAGCGGGGGACAGGGAGTCCCCTACAATGAGCAGTTCTTC. The J gene is TRBJ2-1, the V gene TRBV5-6; 9 bases fit TRBD1. Germline trimming cut 4 bases from V and 2 bases from J; bases unmatched to any gene: 7. The CDR3 is 16 residues long. Germline assignment: CDR1 SGHDT and CDR2 YYEEEE.